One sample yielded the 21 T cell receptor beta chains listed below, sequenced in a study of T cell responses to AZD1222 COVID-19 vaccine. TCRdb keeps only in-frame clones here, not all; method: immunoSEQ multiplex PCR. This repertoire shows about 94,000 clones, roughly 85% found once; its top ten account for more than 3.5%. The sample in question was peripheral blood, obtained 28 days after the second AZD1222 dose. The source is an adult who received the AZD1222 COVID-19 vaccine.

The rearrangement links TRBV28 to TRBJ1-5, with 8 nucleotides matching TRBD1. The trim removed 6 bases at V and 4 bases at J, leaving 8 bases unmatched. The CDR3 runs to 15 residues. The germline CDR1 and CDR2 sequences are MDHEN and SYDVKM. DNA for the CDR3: TGTGCCAGCAGCCGCCGGACAGGGCGGAATCAGCCCCAGCATTTT. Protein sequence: CASSRRTGRNQPQHF. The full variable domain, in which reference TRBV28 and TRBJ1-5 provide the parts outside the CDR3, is DVKVTQSSRYLVKRTGEKVFLECVQDMDHENMFWYRQDPGLGLRLIYFSYDVKMKEKGDIPEGYSVSREKKERFSLILESASTNQTSMYLCASSRRTGRNQPQHFGDGTRLSIL.

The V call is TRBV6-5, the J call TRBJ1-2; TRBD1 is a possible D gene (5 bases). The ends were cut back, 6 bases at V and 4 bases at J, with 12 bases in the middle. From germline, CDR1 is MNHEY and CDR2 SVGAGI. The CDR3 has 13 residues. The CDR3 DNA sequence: TGTGCCAGCAGCTCCGACAGCTTCTATGGCTACACCTTC. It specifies CASSSDSFYGYTF.

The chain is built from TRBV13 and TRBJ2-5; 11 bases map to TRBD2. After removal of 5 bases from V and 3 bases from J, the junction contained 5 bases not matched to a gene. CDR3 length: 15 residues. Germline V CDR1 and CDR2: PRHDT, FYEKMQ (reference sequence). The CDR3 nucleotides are TGTGCCAGCAGCAATAGCGGGAGGGCCAAAGAGACCCAGTACTTC. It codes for CASSNSGRAKETQYF.

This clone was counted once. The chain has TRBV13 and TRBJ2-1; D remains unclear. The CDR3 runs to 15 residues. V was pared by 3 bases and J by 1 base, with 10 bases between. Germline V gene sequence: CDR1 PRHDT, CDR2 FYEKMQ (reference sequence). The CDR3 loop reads CASSFFSPSYNEQFF. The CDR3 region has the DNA TGTGCCAGCAGCTTTTTTTCCCCTTCCTACAATGAGCAGTTCTTC.

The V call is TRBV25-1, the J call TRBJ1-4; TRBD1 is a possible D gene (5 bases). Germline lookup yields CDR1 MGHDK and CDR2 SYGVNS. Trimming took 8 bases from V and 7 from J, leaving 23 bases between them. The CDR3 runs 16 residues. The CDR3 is CASAEAGGRGGEKLFF. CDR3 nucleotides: TGTGCCAGCGCTGAAGCCGGGGGGAGGGGAGGTGAAAAACTGTTTTTT.

The CDR3 DNA is TGTGCCAGCAGTGGTCGGACTCTTGCCGAGCAGTACTTC. This codes for CASSGRTLAEQYF. This rearrangement joins TRBV2 to TRBJ2-7; D is perhaps TRBD2 (5 bases). The germline gives CDR1 SNHLY, CDR2 FYNNEI. Trimming removed 4 bases at V and 6 bases at J, with 13 bases between. CDR3 length: 13 residues.

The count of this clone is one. The CDR3 loop is CASSLGGEAFF. CDR3 nucleotides: TGTGCCAGCAGCTTAGGAGGTGAAGCTTTCTTT. J is TRBJ1-1 and V is TRBV5-6; D unresolved. The CDR3 sequence is 11 residues long. Germline-derived CDR1 and CDR2 are SGHDT and YYEEEE. V lost 2 bases to trimming and J lost 7 bases, with 6 bases between them. Filled out from reference TRBV5-6 and TRBJ1-1, the complete variable domain reads DAGVTQSPTHLIKTRGQQVTLRCSPKSGHDTVSWYQQALGQGPQFIFQYYEEEERQRGNFPDRFSGHQFPNYSSELNVNALLLGDSALYLCASSLGGEAFFGQGTRLTVV.

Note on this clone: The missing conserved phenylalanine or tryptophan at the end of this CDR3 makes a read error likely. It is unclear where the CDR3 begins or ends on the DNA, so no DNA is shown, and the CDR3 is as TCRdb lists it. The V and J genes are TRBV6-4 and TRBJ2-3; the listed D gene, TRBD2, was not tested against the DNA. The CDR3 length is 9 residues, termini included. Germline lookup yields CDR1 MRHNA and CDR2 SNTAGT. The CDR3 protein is CASSSCRGS.

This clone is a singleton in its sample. The DNA for the CDR3 is TGCAGCGCATCAGGACAGACGAACACTGAAGCTTTCTTT. This translates into CSASGQTNTEAFF. This chain joins TRBV29-1 and TRBJ1-1; possibly TRBD1 for D (6 bases). CDR1 and CDR2 from the germline V gene are SQVTM and ANQGSEA. The CDR3 loop spans 13 amino acids. Trimming left V 7 bases short and J 1 base short, with 13 bases between.

CDR3 coding DNA: TGTGCCAGCAGCCCTTCGATAGACTTCGAGCAGTACTTC. This gives the protein CASSPSIDFEQYF. The chain couples TRBV9 to TRBJ2-7; no clear D gene. The CDR3 has 13 amino acids. Looked up from germline, CDR1 is SGDLS and CDR2 is YYNGEE. Deletions cut 4 bases from V and 6 bases from J, with 14 bases between.

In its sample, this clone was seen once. CDR3 protein: CASSQIAGGREQYF. CDR3 DNA: TGCGCCAGCAGCCAAATAGCGGGAGGTCGGGAGCAGTACTTC. The rearrangement uses TRBV4-1 and TRBJ2-7; 10 positions agree with TRBD2. In germline, CDR1 is MGHRA, CDR2 YSYEKL. With V trimmed by 2 bases and J by 7 bases, 5 bases remained unmatched. This CDR3 spans 14 amino acids.

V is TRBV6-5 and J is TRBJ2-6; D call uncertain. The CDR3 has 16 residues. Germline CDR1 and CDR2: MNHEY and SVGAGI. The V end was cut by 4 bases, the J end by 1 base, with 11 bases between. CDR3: CASSWRPGSGANVLTF. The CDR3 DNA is TGTGCCAGCAGTTGGCGCCCGGGTTCTGGGGCCAACGTCCTGACTTTC.

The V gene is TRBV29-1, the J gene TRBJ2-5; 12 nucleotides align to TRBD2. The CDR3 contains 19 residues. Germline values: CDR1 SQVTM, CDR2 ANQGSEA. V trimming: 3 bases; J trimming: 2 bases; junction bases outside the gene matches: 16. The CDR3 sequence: CSVEPLRAGTSGPQETQYF. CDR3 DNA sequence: TGCAGCGTTGAGCCCCTTAGGGCCGGGACTAGCGGGCCTCAAGAGACCCAGTACTTC. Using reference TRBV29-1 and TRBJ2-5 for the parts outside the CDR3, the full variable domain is SAVISQKPSRDICQRGTSLTIQCQVDSQVTMMFWYRQQPGQSLTLIATANQGSEATYESGFVIDKFPISRPNLTFSTLTVSNMSPEDSSIYLCSVEPLRAGTSGPQETQYFGPGTRLLVL.

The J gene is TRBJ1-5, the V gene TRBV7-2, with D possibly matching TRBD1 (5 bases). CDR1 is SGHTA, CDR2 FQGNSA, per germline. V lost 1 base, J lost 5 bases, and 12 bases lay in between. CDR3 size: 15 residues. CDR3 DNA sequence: TGTGCCAGCAGCTTAGAGGGGTACTCCGATCAGCCCCAGCATTTT. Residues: CASSLEGYSDQPQHF.

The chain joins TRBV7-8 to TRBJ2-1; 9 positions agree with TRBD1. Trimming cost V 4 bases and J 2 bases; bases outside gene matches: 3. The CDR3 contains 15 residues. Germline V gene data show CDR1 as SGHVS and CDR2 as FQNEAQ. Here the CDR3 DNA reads TGTGCCAGCAGCTCCGGGACAGGGCCCTACAATGAGCAGTTCTTC. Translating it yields CASSSGTGPYNEQFF. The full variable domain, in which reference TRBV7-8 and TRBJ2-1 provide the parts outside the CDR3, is GAGVSQSPRYKVAKRGQDVALRCDPISGHVSLFWYQQALGQGPEFLTYFQNEAQLDKSGLPSDRFFAERPEGSVSTLKIQRTQQEDSAVYLCASSSGTGPYNEQFFGPGTRLTVL.

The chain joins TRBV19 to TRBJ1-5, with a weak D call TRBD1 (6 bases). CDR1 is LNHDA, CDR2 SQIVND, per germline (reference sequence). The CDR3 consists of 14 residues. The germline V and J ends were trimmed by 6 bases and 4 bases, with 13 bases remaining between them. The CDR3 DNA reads TGTGCCAGTAGCATACAGGGTCAGAATCAGCCCCAGCATTTT. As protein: CASSIQGQNQPQHF.

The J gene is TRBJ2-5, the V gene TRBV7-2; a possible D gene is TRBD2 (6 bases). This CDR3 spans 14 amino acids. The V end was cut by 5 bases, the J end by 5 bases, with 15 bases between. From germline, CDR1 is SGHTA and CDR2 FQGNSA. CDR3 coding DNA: TGTGCCAGCAGCGGAGGAGGGCCTCTGGAGACCCAGTACTTC. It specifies CASSGGGPLETQYF.

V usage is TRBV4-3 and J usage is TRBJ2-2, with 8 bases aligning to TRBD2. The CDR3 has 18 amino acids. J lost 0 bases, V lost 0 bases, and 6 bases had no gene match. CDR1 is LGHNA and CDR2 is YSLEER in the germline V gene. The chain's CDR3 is CASSQDRAGVANTGELFF. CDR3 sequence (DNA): TGCGCCAGCAGCCAAGATCGAGCGGGAGTGGCGAACACCGGGGAGCTGTTTTTT.

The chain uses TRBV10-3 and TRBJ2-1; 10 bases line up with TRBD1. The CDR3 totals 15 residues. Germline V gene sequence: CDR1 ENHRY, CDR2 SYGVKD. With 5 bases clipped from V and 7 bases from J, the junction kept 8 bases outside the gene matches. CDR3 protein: CAISTGTGVLNEQFF. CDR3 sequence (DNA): TGTGCCATCAGTACAGGGACAGGGGTCCTAAATGAGCAGTTCTTC.

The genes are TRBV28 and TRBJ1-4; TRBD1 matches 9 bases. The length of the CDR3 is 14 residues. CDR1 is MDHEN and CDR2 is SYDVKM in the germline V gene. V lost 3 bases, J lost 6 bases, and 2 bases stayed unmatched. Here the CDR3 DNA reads TGTGCCAGCAGTTTTGGGACAGGGTATGAAAAACTGTTTTTT. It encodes CASSFGTGYEKLFF.

CDR3 sequence reads: CASSLEGADQPQHF. The CDR3, as DNA: TGTGCCAGCAGCTTGGAGGGTGCAGATCAGCCCCAGCATTTT. The rearrangement joins TRBV5-4 to TRBJ1-5; the D is unclear. Trimming removed 0 bases from V and 5 bases from J, with 9 bases in between. This CDR3 region has 14 residues. CDR1 is SGHNT and CDR2 is YYREEE in the germline V gene (reference sequence).